One T cell receptor beta chain is described in this entry. This entry belongs to a study of blood T cell repertoires in COVID-19. Study information: The cDNA or gDNA used as material had been derived from T cells, B-cell-depleted T cells, or PBMCs.

As originally analysed: Scientists estimated how many nucleated cells there were by amplifying reference gene primers. Some clones are missing from TCRdb's copy, which holds only in-frame ones; the method was immunoSEQ multiplex PCR. D and trimming come from the DNA, and the V and J calls and clone size come from that table. The data show roughly 190,000 clones, with around 90% seen just once and around a fifth held by the top ten. CDR1 is SGDLS and CDR2 is YYNGEE in the germline V gene. CDR3 length: 15 amino acids. The junction had 10 bases not matched to a gene; V was cut back by 6 bases and J by 6 bases.

The chain joins TRBV9 to TRBJ2-3; 10 nucleotides agree with TRBD2. This TCR came from a man aged 55 to 70 with active or convalescent COVID-19. The sequenced sample was peripheral blood. This CDR3 reads CASTKRGGLWDTQYF. CDR3 nucleotides: TGTGCCAGCACTAAGCGGGGGGGCCTTTGGGATACGCAGTATTTT.